Here is one T cell receptor beta chain with its context. The antigen this receptor binds is unknown. No much larger clonotype is one base removed from it; base qualities were not supplied. This record belongs to a study of blood T cell repertoires in COVID-19 (dated by TCRdb to between 2020 and 2021). Turning to the overall study: Samples covering the acute and convalescent phases of COVID-19 were provided by collaborators in the United States, Italy and Spain. Samples were obtained from the ongoing ImmuneRACE study (first 160 participants) and from 1,254 subjects provided by 6 global collaborators. A de-identified subject ID, COVID-19 status, age in years and sex were almost always included in the sample metadata. The material from the prospective study consisted of cDNA or gDNA derived from T cells, B-cell-depleted T cells, or PBMCs. HLA class I and class II types, where available, came from metadata supplied by the sample provider rather than from assay-based typing. Subjects who had been exposed to COVID-19, were actively infected with it, or had recovered from it provided the deeply sampled blood TCRbeta repertoires that made up the dataset. A freely available public database, intended as a resource for researchers studying the immune response to SARS-CoV-2, is where the repertoires were released.

Based on the germline V gene, the CDR1 and CDR2 sequences are MNHEY and SVGEGT. The CDR3 runs 12 amino acids, cysteine and phenylalanine included. CDR3 DNA is the only sequence kept; it has 36 bases, read in frame from the first base. Paper-wide results and their limitations: How much clinical and demographic metadata was included differed by source and by participant, and the metadata was provided uncurated.

The immunoSEQ Assay, a bias-controlled multiplex PCR, was used to amplify TCRbeta CDR3 regions from genomic DNA. The study's own analysis went as follows. Nucleated cell counts per sample were estimated from amplification of reference gene primers within the assay. To quantify the absolute abundance of each unique TCRbeta CDR3 rearrangement, sequence reads were collapsed and filtered. For each sample, productive Simpson clonality was calculated as the square root of Simpson's diversity index over productive rearrangements. The table comes from immuneACCESS by way of TCRdb, which keeps in-frame sequences with V and J called. Part of the clones is missing from these tables; in studies checked, under half for an unresolved V gene and the rest for unknown reasons. V and J calls plus clone size are reproduced from that table; the DNA served to infer D and trimming. For this sample the table gives fewer than 35,000 clones, of which more than 85% were detected only once. The ten most abundant clones make up roughly 3.8% of the sample.

Whole blood was collected in K2EDTA tubes by collaborating institutions according to the institutions' own protocols. Collaborator samples were shipped for TCRbeta analysis as frozen whole blood, isolated PBMCs, or DNA extracted from either sample type. Input material: peripheral blood. The chain uses TRBV6-2 or TRBV6-3 and TRBJ2-7, with the identity of the D gene unclear. The J call is uncertain, as TRBJ2-4 better fits the DNA end. The clonotype originates from a man between 60 and 75 years old with acute or convalescent COVID-19. The nucleotide sequence reads TGTGCCAGCAGTTACTCCGGCGACATTCAGTACTTC. It specifies CASSYSGDIQYF.